This section outlines one TCR beta chain sequence together with its context. Trimming at V came to 4 bases and at J to 0 bases, leaving 6 bases not matched to a gene. This CDR3 is 17 amino acids long. The germline V gene has CDR1 WNHNN and CDR2 SYGVQD (reference sequence). The data stem from a study of blood T cell repertoires in COVID-19. Some clones are missing from TCRdb's copy, which holds only in-frame ones; the method was immunoSEQ multiplex PCR. Here the sample spans approximately 400,000 clones, around 90% being singletons. The receptor's source is a woman between 18 and 29 years old who had recovered from COVID-19. V is TRBV10-1 and J is TRBJ1-5, with 10 bases aligning to TRBD1. Sequencing input: PBMCs or T cells enriched from blood (not recorded which). DNA of the CDR3: TGCGCCAGCAGTGTCCCGGGACAGGGGAGTAGCAATCAGCCCCAGCATTTT. Amino acid sequence: CASSVPGQGSSNQPQHF.